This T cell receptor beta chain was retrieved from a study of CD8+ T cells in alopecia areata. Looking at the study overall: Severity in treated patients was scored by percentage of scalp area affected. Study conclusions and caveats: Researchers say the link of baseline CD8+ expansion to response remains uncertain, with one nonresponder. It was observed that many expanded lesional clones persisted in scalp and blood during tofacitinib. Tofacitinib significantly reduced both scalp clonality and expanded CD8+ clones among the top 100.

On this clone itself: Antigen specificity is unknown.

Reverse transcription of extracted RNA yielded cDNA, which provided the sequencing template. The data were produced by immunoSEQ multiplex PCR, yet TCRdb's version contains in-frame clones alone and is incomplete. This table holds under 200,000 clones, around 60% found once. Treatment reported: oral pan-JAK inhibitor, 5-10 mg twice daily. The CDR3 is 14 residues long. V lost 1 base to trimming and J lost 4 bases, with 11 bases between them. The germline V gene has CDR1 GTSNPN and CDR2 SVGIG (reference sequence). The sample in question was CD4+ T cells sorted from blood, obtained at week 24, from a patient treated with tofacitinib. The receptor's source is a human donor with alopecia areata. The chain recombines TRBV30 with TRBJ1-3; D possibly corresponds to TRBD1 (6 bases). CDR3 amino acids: CAWSAQGAGNTIYF. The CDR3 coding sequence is TGTGCCTGGAGTGCACAGGGAGCCGGAAACACCATATATTTT. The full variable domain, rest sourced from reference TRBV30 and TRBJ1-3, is SQTIHQWPATLVQPVGSPLSLECTVEGTSNPNLYWYRQAAGRGLQLLFYSVGIGQISSEVPQNLSASRPQDRQFILSSKKLLLSDSGFYLCAWSAQGAGNTIYFGEGSWLTVV.